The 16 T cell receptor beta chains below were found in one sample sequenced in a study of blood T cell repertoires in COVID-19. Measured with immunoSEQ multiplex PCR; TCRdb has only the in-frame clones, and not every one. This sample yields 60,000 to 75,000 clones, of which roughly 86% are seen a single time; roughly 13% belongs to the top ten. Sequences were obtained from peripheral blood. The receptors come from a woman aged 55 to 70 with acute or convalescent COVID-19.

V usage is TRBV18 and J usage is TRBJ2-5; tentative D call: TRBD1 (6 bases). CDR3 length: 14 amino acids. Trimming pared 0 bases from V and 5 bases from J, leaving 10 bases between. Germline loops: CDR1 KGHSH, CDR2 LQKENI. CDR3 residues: CASSPPGAGETQYF. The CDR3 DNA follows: TGTGCCAGCTCACCACCGGGGGCCGGGGAGACCCAGTACTTC.

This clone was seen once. The CDR3 DNA follows: TGTGCCAGCAGCTCCCTCGGGACTAGCCAAGAGACCCAGTACTTC. Protein sequence: CASSSLGTSQETQYF. The chain has TRBV11-2 and TRBJ2-5, with 8 nucleotides matching TRBD2. The V gene end was trimmed by 4 bases and the J gene end by 1 base; junction bases not matched to a gene: 5. CDR3 length: 15 residues. CDR1 SGHAT and CDR2 FQNNGV come from the germline V gene.

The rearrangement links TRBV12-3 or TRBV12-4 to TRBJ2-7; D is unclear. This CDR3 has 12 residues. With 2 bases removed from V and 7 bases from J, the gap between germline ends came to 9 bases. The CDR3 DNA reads TGTGCCAGCAGTTTACGACGCAGGGAGCAGTACTTC. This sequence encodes CASSLRRREQYF.

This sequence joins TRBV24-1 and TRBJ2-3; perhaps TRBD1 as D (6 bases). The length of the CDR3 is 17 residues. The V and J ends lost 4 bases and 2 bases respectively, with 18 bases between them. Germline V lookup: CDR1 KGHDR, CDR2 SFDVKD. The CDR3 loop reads CATSDRRPGVSTDTQYF. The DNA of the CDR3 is TGTGCCACCAGTGACCGCCGGCCAGGGGTTTCCACAGATACGCAGTATTTT.

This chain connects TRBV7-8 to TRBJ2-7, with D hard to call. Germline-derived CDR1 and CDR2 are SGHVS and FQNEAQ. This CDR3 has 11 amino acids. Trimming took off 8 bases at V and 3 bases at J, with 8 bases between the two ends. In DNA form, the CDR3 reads TGTGCCAGCCAAACCTACTACGAGCAGTACTTC. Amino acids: CASQTYYEQYF.

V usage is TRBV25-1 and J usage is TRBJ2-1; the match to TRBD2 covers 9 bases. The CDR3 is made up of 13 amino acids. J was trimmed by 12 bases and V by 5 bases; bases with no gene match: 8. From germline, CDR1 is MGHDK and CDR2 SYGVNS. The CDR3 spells CASSPQGLAGQFF. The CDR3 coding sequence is TGTGCCAGCAGTCCCCAGGGACTAGCAGGGCAGTTCTTC.

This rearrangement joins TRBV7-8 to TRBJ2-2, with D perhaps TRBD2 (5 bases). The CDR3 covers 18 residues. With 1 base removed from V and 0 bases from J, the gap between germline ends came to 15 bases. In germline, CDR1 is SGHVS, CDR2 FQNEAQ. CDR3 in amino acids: CASSLVVTTLPNTGELFF. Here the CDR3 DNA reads TGTGCCAGCAGCTTAGTGGTGACTACCTTACCGAACACCGGGGAGCTGTTTTTT.

CDR3 protein: CASSPSSGANVLTF. CDR3 nucleotides: TGTGCCAGTAGTCCTAGCTCTGGGGCCAACGTCCTGACTTTC. The rearrangement uses TRBV19 and TRBJ2-6; D not resolved. Germline assignment: CDR1 LNHDA and CDR2 SQIVND (reference sequence). Trimming took 5 bases from V and 0 from J, leaving 5 bases between them. This CDR3 is 14 amino acids long.

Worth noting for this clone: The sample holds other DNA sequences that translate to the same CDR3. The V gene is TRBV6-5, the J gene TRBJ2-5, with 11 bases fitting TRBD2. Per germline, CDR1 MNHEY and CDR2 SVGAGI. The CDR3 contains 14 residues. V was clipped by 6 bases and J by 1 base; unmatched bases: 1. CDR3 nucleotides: TGTGCCAGCAGGACTAGCGGGGTCCAAGAGACCCAGTACTTC. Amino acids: CASRTSGVQETQYF.

The CDR3 region is CASSAGGTGGSYGYTF. The DNA of the CDR3 is TGTGCCAGCAGCGCTGGGGGGACAGGGGGTAGCTATGGCTACACCTTC. This rearrangement joins TRBV9 to TRBJ1-2; TRBD1 agrees at 11 bases. The germline V gene encodes CDR1 SGDLS and CDR2 YYNGEE. The CDR3 runs to 16 residues. The V segment lost 3 bases and the J segment 4 bases; nucleotides outside the gene matches: 8.

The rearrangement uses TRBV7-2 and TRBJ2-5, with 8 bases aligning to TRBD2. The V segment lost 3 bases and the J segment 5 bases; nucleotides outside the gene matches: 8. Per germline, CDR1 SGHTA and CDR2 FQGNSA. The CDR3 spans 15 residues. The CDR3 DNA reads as TGTGCCAGCAGCTTGCGGCGGGGGGCCGGGGAGACCCAGTACTTC. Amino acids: CASSLRRGAGETQYF.

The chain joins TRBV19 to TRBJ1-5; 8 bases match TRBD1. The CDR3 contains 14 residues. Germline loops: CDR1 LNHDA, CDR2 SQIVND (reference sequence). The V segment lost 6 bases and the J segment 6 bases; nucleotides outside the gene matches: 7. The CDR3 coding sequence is TGTGCCAGTAGGGAGACAGGGGTAAGTCAGCCCCAGCATTTT. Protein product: CASRETGVSQPQHF.

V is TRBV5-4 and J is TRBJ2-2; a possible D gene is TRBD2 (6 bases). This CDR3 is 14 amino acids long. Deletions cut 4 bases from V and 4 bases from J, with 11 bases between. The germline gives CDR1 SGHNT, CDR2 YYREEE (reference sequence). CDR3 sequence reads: CASSAAGGTGELFF. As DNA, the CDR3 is TGTGCCAGCAGCGCGGCCGGGGGCACCGGGGAGCTGTTTTTT.

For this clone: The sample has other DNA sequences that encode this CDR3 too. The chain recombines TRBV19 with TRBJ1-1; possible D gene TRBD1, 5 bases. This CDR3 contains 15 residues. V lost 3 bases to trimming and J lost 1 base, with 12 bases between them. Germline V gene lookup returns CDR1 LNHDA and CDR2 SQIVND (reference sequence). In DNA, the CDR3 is TGTGCCAGTAGTATCCTTAGCCAGGGGAACACTGAAGCTTTCTTT. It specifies CASSILSQGNTEAFF.

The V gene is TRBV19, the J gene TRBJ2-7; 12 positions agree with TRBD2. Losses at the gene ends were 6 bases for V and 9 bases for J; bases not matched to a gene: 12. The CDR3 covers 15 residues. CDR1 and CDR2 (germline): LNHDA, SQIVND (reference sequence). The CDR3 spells CASSPTLTSGGMQYF. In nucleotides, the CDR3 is TGTGCCAGTAGCCCAACCCTGACTAGCGGGGGAATGCAGTACTTC.

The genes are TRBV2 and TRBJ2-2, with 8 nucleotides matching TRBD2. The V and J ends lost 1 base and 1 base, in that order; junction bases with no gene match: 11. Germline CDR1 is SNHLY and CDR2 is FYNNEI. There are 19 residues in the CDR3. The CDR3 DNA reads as TGTGCCAGCAGTGAAGAAGGATGGGAGCGGGGGAGGAACACCGGGGAGCTGTTTTTT. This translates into CASSEEGWERGRNTGELFF. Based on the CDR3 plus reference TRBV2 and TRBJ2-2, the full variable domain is EPEVTQTPSHQVTQMGQEVILRCVPISNHLYFYWYRQILGQKVEFLVSFYNNEISEKSEIFDDQFSVERPDGSNFTLKIRSTKLEDSAMYFCASSEEGWERGRNTGELFFGEGSRLTVL.